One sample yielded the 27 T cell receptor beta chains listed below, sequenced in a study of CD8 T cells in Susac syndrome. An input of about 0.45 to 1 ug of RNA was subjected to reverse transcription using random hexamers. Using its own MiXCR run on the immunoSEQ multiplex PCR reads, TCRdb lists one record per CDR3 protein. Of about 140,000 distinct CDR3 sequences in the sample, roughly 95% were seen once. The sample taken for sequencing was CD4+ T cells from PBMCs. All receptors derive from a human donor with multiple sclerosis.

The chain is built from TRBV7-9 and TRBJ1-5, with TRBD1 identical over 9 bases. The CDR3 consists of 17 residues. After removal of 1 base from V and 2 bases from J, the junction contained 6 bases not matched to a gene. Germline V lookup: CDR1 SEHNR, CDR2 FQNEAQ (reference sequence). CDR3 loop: CASSLGTGESRNQPQHF. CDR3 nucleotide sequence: TGTGCCAGCAGCTTAGGGACAGGGGAAAGTCGCAATCAGCCCCAGCATTTT.

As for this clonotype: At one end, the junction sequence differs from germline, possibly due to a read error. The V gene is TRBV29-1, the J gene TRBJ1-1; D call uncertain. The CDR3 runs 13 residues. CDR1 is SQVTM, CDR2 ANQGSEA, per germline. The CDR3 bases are TGCAGCGTTGAACCAACGCGGAACGCTGAAGCTTTCTTT. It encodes CSVEPTRNAEAFF.

This CDR3 reads CSARERGGGYTQYF. The CDR3 DNA sequence: TGCAGTGCTAGAGAGAGGGGGGGAGGCTATACGCAGTATTTT. The chain combines TRBV20-1 with TRBJ2-3, with a possible D match to TRBD2 (7 bases). There are 14 residues in the CDR3. Germline-derived CDR1 and CDR2 are DFQATT and SNEGSKA (reference sequence). V dropped 0 bases and J dropped 7 bases, with 14 bases sitting between them.

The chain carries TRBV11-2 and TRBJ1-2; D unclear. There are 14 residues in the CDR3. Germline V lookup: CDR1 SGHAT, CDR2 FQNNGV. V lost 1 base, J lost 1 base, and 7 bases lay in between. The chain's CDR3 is CASSLGGRNYGYTF. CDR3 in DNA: TGTGCCAGCAGCTTAGGCGGGCGTAACTATGGCTACACCTTC.

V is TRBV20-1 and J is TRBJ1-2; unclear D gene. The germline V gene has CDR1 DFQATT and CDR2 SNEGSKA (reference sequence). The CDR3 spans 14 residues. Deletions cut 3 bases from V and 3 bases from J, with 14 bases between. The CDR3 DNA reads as TGCAGTGCTAGTCAGCCGCTCGGCGACTATGGCTACACCTTC. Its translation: CSASQPLGDYGYTF.

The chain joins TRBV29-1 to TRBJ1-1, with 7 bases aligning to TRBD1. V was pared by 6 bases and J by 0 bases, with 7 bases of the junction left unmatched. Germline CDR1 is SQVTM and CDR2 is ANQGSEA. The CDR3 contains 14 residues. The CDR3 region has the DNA TGCAGCGTGGTTGACAGGGCTATGAACACTGAAGCTTTCTTT. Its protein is CSVVDRAMNTEAFF.

The CDR3 reads CASAGTGGYEQYF. As DNA, the CDR3 is TGTGCCAGCGCCGGGACAGGGGGCTACGAGCAGTACTTC. The V and J genes are TRBV25-1 and TRBJ2-7; 11 bases agree with TRBD1. The CDR3 runs 13 residues. From germline, CDR1 is MGHDK and CDR2 SYGVNS. V shed 8 bases and J 3 bases; nucleotides not matched to a gene: 3.

The CDR3 sequence is CASSFVALEQFF. The CDR3 DNA is TGTGCCAGCAGCTTCGTCGCGCTTGAGCAGTTCTTC. The rearrangement uses TRBV7-2 and TRBJ2-1; D unresolved. Germline V gives CDR1 SGHTA, CDR2 FQGNSA. V lost 3 bases and J 9 bases, leaving 9 bases between the germline ends. This CDR3 has 12 amino acids.

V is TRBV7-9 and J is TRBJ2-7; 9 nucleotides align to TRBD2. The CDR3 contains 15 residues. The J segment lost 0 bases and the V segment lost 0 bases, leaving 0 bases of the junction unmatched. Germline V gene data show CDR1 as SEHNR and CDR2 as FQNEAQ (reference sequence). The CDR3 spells CASSLAAGGSYEQYF. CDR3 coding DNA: TGTGCCAGCAGCTTAGCAGCGGGGGGCTCCTACGAGCAGTACTTC.

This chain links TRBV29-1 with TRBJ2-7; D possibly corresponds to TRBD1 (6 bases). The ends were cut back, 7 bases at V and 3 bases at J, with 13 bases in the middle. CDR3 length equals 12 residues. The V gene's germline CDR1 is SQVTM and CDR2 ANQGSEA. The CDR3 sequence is CSALGQYYEQYF. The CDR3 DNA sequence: TGCAGCGCCCTCGGACAGTACTACGAGCAGTACTTC.

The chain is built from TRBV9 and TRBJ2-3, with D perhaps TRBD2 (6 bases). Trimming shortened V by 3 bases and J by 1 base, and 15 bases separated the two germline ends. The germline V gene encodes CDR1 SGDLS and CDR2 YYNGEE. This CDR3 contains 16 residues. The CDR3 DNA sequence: TGTGCCAGCAGCGCCCGACTAGACAGCGGCACAGATACGCAGTATTTT. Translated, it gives CASSARLDSGTDTQYF.

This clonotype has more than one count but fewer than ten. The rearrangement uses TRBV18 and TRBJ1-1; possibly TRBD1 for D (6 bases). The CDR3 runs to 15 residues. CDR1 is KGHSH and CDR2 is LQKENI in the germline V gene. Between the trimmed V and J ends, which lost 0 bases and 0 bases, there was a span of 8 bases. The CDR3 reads CASSPPDSLNTEAFF. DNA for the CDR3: TGTGCCAGCTCACCACCGGACAGCCTGAACACTGAAGCTTTCTTT.

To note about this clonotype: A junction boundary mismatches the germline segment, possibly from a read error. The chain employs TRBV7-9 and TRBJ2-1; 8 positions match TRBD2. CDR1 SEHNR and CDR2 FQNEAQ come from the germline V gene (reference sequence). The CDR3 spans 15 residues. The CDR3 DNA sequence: TGTGCCAGCAGCTTAGGGACTAGCTCCCACAATGAGCAGTTCTTC. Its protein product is CASSLGTSSHNEQFF.

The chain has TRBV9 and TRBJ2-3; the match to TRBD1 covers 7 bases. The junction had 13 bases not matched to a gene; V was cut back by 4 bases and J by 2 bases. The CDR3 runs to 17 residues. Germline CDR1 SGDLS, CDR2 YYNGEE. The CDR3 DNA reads TGTGCCAGCAGCCCCATTCTACAGGGGCGGACCACAGATACGCAGTATTTT. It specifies CASSPILQGRTTDTQYF.

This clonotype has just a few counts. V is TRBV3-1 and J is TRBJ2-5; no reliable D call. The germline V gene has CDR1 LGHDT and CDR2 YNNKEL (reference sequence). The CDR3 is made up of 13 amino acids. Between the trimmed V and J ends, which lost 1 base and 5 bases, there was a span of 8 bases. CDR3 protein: CASSQGVLETQYF. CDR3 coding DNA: TGTGCCAGCAGCCAAGGGGTTCTTGAGACCCAGTACTTC.

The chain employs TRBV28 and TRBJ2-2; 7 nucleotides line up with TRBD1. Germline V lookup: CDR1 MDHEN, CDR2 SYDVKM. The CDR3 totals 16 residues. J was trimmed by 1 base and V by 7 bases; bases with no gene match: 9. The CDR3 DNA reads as TGTGCCAGCACCACGACAGGGCGAGGGAACACCGGGGAGCTGTTTTTT. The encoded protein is CASTTTGRGNTGELFF.

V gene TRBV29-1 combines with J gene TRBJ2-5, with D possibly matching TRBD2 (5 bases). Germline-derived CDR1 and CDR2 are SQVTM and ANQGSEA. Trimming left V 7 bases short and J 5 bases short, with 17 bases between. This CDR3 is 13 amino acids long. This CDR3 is CSGADGSSETQYF. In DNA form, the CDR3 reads TGCAGCGGAGCGGACGGTTCCTCGGAGACCCAGTACTTC.

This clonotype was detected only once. CDR3 amino acids: CASRKRGGSYEQYF. CDR3 coding DNA: TGTGCCAGCAGAAAACGGGGGGGATCCTACGAGCAGTACTTC. The chain joins TRBV12-3 or TRBV12-4 to TRBJ2-7, with TRBD2 matching 8 bases. CDR3 size: 14 residues. V trimming: 6 bases; J trimming: 1 base; junction bases outside the gene matches: 5.

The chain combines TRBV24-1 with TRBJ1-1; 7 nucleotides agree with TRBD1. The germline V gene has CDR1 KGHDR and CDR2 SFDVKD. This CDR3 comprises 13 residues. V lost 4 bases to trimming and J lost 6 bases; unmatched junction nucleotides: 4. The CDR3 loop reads CATSEQGTAEAFF. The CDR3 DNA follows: TGTGCCACCAGTGAACAGGGGACGGCTGAAGCTTTCTTT.

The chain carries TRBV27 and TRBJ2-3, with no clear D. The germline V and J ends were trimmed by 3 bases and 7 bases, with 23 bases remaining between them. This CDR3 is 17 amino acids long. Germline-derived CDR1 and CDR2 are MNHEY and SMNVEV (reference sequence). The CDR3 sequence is CASSFNFGGRRGNTQYF. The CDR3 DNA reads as TGTGCCAGCAGTTTTAATTTCGGCGGCCGTCGCGGCAATACGCAGTATTTT.

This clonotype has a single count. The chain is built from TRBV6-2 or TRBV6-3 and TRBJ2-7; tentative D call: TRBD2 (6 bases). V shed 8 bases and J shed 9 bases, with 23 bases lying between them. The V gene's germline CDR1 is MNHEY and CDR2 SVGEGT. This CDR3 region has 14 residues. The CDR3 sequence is CASRLRGGDSGQYF. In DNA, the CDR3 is TGTGCCAGCCGCCTGCGGGGCGGCGATTCCGGGCAGTACTTC.

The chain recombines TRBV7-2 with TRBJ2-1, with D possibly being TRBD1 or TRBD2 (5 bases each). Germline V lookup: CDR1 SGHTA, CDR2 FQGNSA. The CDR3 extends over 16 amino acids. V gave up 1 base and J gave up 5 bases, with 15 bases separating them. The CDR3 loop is CASSLGVGAQDNEQFF. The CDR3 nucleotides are TGTGCCAGCAGCTTAGGAGTCGGGGCTCAGGACAATGAGCAGTTCTTC.

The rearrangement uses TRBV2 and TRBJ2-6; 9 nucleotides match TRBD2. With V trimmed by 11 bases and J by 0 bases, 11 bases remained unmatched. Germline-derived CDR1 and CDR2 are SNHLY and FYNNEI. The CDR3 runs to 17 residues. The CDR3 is CARGGGQTISGANVLTF. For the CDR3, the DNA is TGTGCCCGCGGGGGGGGACAGACGATCTCTGGGGCCAACGTCCTGACTTTC.

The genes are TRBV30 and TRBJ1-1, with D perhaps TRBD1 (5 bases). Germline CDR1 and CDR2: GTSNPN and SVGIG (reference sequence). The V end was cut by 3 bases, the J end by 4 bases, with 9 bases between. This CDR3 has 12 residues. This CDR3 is CAWRRGSTEAFF. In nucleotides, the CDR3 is TGTGCCTGGAGACGGGGGAGCACTGAAGCTTTCTTT.

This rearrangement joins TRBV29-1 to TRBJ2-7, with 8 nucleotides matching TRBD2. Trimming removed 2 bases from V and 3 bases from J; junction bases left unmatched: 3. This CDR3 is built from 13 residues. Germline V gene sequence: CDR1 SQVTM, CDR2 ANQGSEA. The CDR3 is CSVELAGYYEQYF. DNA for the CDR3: TGCAGCGTTGAACTAGCGGGCTACTACGAGCAGTACTTC.

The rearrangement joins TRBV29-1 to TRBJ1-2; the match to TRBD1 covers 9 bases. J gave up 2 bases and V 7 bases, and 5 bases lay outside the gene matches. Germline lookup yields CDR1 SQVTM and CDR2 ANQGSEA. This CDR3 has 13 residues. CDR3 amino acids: CSGSGQGNYGYTF. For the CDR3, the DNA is TGCAGCGGCTCGGGACAGGGAAACTATGGCTACACCTTC.

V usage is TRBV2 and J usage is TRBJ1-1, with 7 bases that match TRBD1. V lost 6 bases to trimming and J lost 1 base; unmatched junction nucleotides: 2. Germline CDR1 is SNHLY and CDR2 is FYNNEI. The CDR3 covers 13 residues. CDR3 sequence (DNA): TGTGCCAGCAGGGGACAGCCGAACACTGAAGCTTTCTTT. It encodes CASRGQPNTEAFF.